A single sample is the source of the 25 T cell receptor beta chains below, sequenced in a study of a mutant IDH1 vaccine in newly diagnosed glioma. The time point here: week 47, end of study. Alongside topical imiquimod, each dose of vaccine comprised 300 ug of mutant IDH1 20-mer peptide. Produced via immunoSEQ multiplex PCR; TCRdb's table is partial and in-frame only. The sample contains more than 50,000 clones, approximately 64% of which appear only once. These receptors' targets are unknown. The material sequenced was peripheral blood mononuclear cells (PBMCs), taken from a glioma patient whose treatment included an IDH1 peptide vaccine. The origin of the receptors is a man in his forties with glioma. Some clones in this sample may be carry-over from other donors' samples.

The rearrangement joins TRBV7-8 to TRBJ2-1; D may be TRBD2 (6 bases). Germline CDR1 is SGHVS and CDR2 is FQNEAQ. This CDR3 has 17 amino acids. V was cut by 5 bases and J by 1 base, with 18 bases left in between. CDR3 loop: CASSPLPAGPSYNEQFF. CDR3 sequence (DNA): TGTGCCAGCAGCCCCTTGCCGGCGGGGCCATCCTACAATGAGCAGTTCTTC.

The J gene is TRBJ1-4, the V gene TRBV6-5, with 7 nucleotides matching TRBD1. Germline CDR1 and CDR2: MNHEY and SVGAGI. CDR3 length: 15 residues. V was pared by 2 bases and J by 7 bases, with 7 bases of the junction left unmatched. The CDR3 region is CASSYGGGRAEKLFF. Written as DNA, the CDR3 is TGTGCCAGCAGTTACGGAGGGGGCCGGGCTGAAAAACTGTTTTTT.

The chain has TRBV7-2 and TRBJ2-3, with no clear D. The ends were cut back, 2 bases at V and 0 bases at J, with 6 bases in the middle. The CDR3 runs to 14 residues. CDR1 and CDR2 (germline): SGHTA, FQGNSA. The CDR3 reads CASSLQSSTDTQYF. CDR3 nucleotide sequence: TGTGCCAGCAGCTTACAGTCTAGCACAGATACGCAGTATTTT.

The genes are TRBV5-4 and TRBJ2-7; 10 bases agree with TRBD2. CDR1 SGHNT and CDR2 YYREEE come from the germline V gene (reference sequence). This CDR3 comprises 16 residues. The V segment lost 1 base and the J segment 3 bases; nucleotides outside the gene matches: 7. The CDR3 sequence is CASSLSRLAGDYEQYF. In DNA, the CDR3 is TGTGCCAGCAGCTTGAGTCGCCTAGCGGGGGACTACGAGCAGTACTTC.

This clone appeared a single time. The chain carries TRBV5-1 and TRBJ1-1; the D is unclear. This CDR3 contains 13 residues. CDR1 is SGHRS, CDR2 YFSETQ, per germline. With 0 bases removed from V and 4 bases from J, the gap between germline ends came to 7 bases. In DNA, the CDR3 is TGCGCCAGCAGCTTGGCGCCGGCCACTGAAGCTTTCTTT. It yields the protein CASSLAPATEAFF.

This clone showed up just a few times. The chain couples TRBV15 to TRBJ1-6; possible D gene TRBD1, 5 bases. V lost 3 bases, J lost 7 bases, and 7 bases lay in between. Germline CDR1 reads LNHNV; CDR2 reads YYDKDF (reference sequence). CDR3 length: 13 residues. The CDR3 here is CATSSGANSPLHF. CDR3 sequence (DNA): TGTGCCACCAGCAGCGGGGCCAATTCACCCCTCCACTTT. The complete variable domain, with remaining parts taken from reference TRBV15 and TRBJ1-6, reads DAMVIQNPRYQVTQFGKPVTLSCSQTLNHNVMYWYQQKSSQAPKLLFHYYDKDFNNEADTPDNFQSRRPNTSFCFLDIRSPGLGDTAMYLCATSSGANSPLHFGNGTRLTVT.

This rearrangement joins TRBV6-5 to TRBJ2-3; 12 bases fit TRBD2. The trim removed 5 bases at V and 6 bases at J, leaving 6 bases unmatched. Germline CDR1 and CDR2: MNHEY and SVGAGI. CDR3 size: 15 residues. DNA for the CDR3: TGTGCCAGCAGTCCCCGAGGACTAGCGGGGGATACGCAGTATTTT. It specifies CASSPRGLAGDTQYF.

This chain joins TRBV29-1 and TRBJ1-5; D possibly corresponds to TRBD1 (5 bases). Trimming removed 4 bases at V and 1 base at J, with 11 bases between. Germline CDR1 and CDR2: SQVTM and ANQGSEA. The CDR3 runs to 14 residues. The CDR3 protein is CSVVLNRSNQPQHF. The CDR3 DNA reads TGCAGCGTTGTTCTAAACAGGAGCAATCAGCCCCAGCATTTT.

This clone was detected a few times. V and J are TRBV5-4 and TRBJ1-2; D unresolved. Trimming left V 0 bases short and J 0 bases short, with 9 bases between. Germline values: CDR1 SGHNT, CDR2 YYREEE (reference sequence). The CDR3 is made up of 15 amino acids. The CDR3 DNA reads TGTGCCAGCAGCTTGGAGGTGAAAGCTAACTATGGCTACACCTTC. Translating it yields CASSLEVKANYGYTF.

The chain combines TRBV13 with TRBJ2-7, with 11 bases fitting TRBD2. With 5 bases clipped from V and 1 base from J, the junction kept 4 bases outside the gene matches. The CDR3 contains 15 residues. Per the germline V gene, CDR1 is PRHDT and CDR2 is FYEKMQ (reference sequence). The CDR3 here is CASSRGTSGSYEQYF. CDR3 nucleotides: TGTGCCAGCAGCCGCGGGACTAGCGGTTCCTACGAGCAGTACTTC. The full variable domain, completed using reference TRBV13 and TRBJ2-7, is AAGVIQSPRHLIKEKRETATLKCYPIPRHDTVYWYQQGPGQDPQFLISFYEKMQSDKGSIPDRFSAQQFSDYHSELNMSSLELGDSALYFCASSRGTSGSYEQYFGPGTRLTVT.

The chain joins TRBV18 to TRBJ1-6; tentatively, D is TRBD1 (5 bases). The CDR3 is 15 residues long. Per the germline V gene, CDR1 is KGHSH and CDR2 is LQKENI. Trimming took 0 bases from V and 7 from J, leaving 10 bases between them. The CDR3 protein is CASSPPGVGNSPLHF. CDR3 nucleotide sequence: TGTGCCAGCTCACCACCAGGGGTGGGAAATTCACCCCTCCACTTT.

The chain combines TRBV5-4 with TRBJ1-2, with D possibly matching TRBD1 (5 bases). Germline V gene data show CDR1 as SGHNT and CDR2 as YYREEE (reference sequence). V was trimmed by 2 bases and J by 0 bases, leaving 11 bases between them. This CDR3 spans 15 amino acids. CDR3 nucleotides: TGTGCCAGCAGCTTTGATCCGGGGCCTAACTATGGCTACACCTTC. Its protein is CASSFDPGPNYGYTF.

In this sample, this clone turned up once. The chain links TRBV7-8 to TRBJ2-5, with unresolved D. This CDR3 is built from 20 residues. Trimming took off 1 base at V and 1 base at J, with 25 bases between the two ends. CDR1 is SGHVS and CDR2 is FQNEAQ in the germline V gene. The CDR3 region has the DNA TGTGCCAGCAGCTTAGTTTCTCCGAAGAACATAAGGACCCGCCAAGAGACCCAGTACTTC. Protein sequence: CASSLVSPKNIRTRQETQYF.

V gene TRBV5-1 combines with J gene TRBJ2-3, with TRBD2 as a possible D gene (6 bases). This CDR3 comprises 16 residues. V gave up 0 bases and J gave up 0 bases, with 11 bases separating them. Looked up from germline, CDR1 is SGHRS and CDR2 is YFSETQ. DNA of the CDR3: TGCGCCAGCAGCTTGGCCCAAGCGGGTAGCACAGATACGCAGTATTTT. This gives the protein CASSLAQAGSTDTQYF.

The rearrangement uses TRBV4-2 and TRBJ1-2; 9 bases agree with TRBD1. The CDR3 extends over 15 amino acids. V lost 1 base and J lost 10; bases outside the gene matches: 10. CDR1 and CDR2 from the germline V gene are LGHNA and YNFKEQ. The CDR3: CASSQVTRDRADYTF. CDR3 DNA sequence: TGTGCCAGCAGCCAAGTAACGCGGGACAGGGCTGACTACACCTTC.

CDR3 nucleotides: TGTGCCAGCAGCTTGGCGGAGCAAGAGACCCAGTACTTC. This translates into CASSLAEQETQYF. The chain employs TRBV11-2 and TRBJ2-5; D gene ambiguous. From germline, CDR1 is SGHAT and CDR2 FQNNGV. The CDR3 sequence is 13 residues long. V was pared by 3 bases and J by 2 bases, with 7 bases between.

The chain employs TRBV19 and TRBJ2-7; the D call may be TRBD1 or TRBD2 (5 bases each). The germline V gene has CDR1 LNHDA and CDR2 SQIVND (reference sequence). This CDR3 region has 14 residues. V gave up 5 bases and J gave up 3 bases, with 14 bases separating them. The CDR3 is CASSPRDGYYEQYF. The CDR3 region has the DNA TGTGCCAGTAGTCCCCGGGACGGTTACTACGAGCAGTACTTC.

The V call is TRBV4-1, the J call TRBJ2-2; perhaps TRBD1 as D (6 bases). The length of the CDR3 is 14 residues. Trimming pared 3 bases from V and 1 base from J, leaving 6 bases between. From germline, CDR1 is MGHRA and CDR2 YSYEKL. CDR3: CASSQTGNTGELFF. In DNA, the CDR3 is TGCGCCAGCAGCCAGACAGGGAACACCGGGGAGCTGTTTTTT.

This clone has a handful of counts. The genes are TRBV2 and TRBJ1-2; D uncertain. The CDR3 covers 11 residues. The germline V gene encodes CDR1 SNHLY and CDR2 FYNNEI. V was cut by 1 base and J by 7 bases, with 4 bases left in between. Here the CDR3 DNA reads TGTGCCAGCAGTGAAGTGTTTGGCTACACCTTC. Translating gives CASSEVFGYTF.

This clone has a handful of counts. The chain links TRBV10-2 to TRBJ2-7; D unclear. Between the trimmed V and J ends, which lost 10 bases and 4 bases, there was a span of 14 bases. The CDR3 is 12 amino acids. CDR1 and CDR2 from the germline V gene are WSHSY and SAAADI. CDR3 sequence: CATGGNTYEQYF. The CDR3 bases are TGCGCCACTGGCGGAAATACGTACGAGCAGTACTTC.

The chain links TRBV29-1 to TRBJ2-1; 12 bases match TRBD2. CDR3 size: 15 residues. V lost 7 bases to trimming and J lost 10 bases; unmatched junction nucleotides: 14. Germline lookup yields CDR1 SQVTM and CDR2 ANQGSEA. The CDR3: CSGRATSGGPGEQFF. DNA for the CDR3: TGCAGCGGAAGGGCCACTAGCGGGGGGCCCGGGGAGCAGTTCTTC.

The chain uses TRBV30 and TRBJ1-6, with TRBD1 identical over 9 bases. The trim removed 2 bases at V and 7 bases at J, leaving 3 bases unmatched. Germline assignment: CDR1 GTSNPN and CDR2 SVGIG (reference sequence). The CDR3 consists of 14 residues. In DNA form, the CDR3 reads TGTGCCTGGAGTTCGGGGACAGGGAATTCACCCCTCCACTTT. Translation gives CAWSSGTGNSPLHF.

The V gene is TRBV5-4, the J gene TRBJ2-5, with D perhaps matching TRBD1 (6 bases). V lost 0 bases to trimming and J lost 7 bases, with 19 bases between them. Germline V lookup: CDR1 SGHNT, CDR2 YYREEE (reference sequence). This CDR3 is built from 16 residues. CDR3 DNA: TGTGCCAGCAGCTTGGCCCCGACCAGGGGCGAGGGGACCCAGTACTTC. As protein: CASSLAPTRGEGTQYF.

This clone was counted between two and nine times. This chain uses TRBV15 with TRBJ2-7, with a possible D match to TRBD1 (5 bases). Germline values: CDR1 LNHNV, CDR2 YYDKDF (reference sequence). The CDR3 is made up of 14 amino acids. V lost 6 bases and J lost 0, with 12 bases in between. The CDR3, as DNA: TGTGCCACCAGTGATCACAGGAGCTCCTACGAGCAGTACTTC. Protein: CATSDHRSSYEQYF.

The chain combines TRBV19 with TRBJ1-6; D is uncertain. Germline CDR1 reads LNHDA; CDR2 reads SQIVND (reference sequence). CDR3 length: 13 amino acids. Trimming took off 6 bases at V and 6 bases at J, with 9 bases between the two ends. DNA of the CDR3: TGTGCCAGTAGGGACCAGACTAATTCACCCCTCCACTTT. Its protein product is CASRDQTNSPLHF.